The 19 T cell receptor beta chains given below trace back to one sample, sequenced in a study of blood T cell repertoires in COVID-19. TCRdb keeps only in-frame clones here, not all; method: immunoSEQ multiplex PCR. The table has about 120,000 clones, approximately 87% seen once; the top ten hold just under 30%. The sequencing input was peripheral blood. The receptor source for this set is a woman in her seventies with acute or convalescent COVID-19.

The chain recombines TRBV5-4 with TRBJ2-3; TRBD1 might be the D (8 bases). CDR3 size: 15 residues. Trimming took 4 bases from V and 5 from J, leaving 17 bases between them. Germline V gene sequence: CDR1 SGHNT, CDR2 YYREEE (reference sequence). For the CDR3, the DNA is TGTGCCAGCAGCCCAACAGGGGGGGATGGAGATACGCAGTATTTT. Its translation is CASSPTGGDGDTQYF.

This clone was detected once. The chain uses TRBV5-1 and TRBJ2-5; a possible D gene is TRBD1 (5 bases). This CDR3 region has 15 residues. V was trimmed by 0 bases and J by 5 bases, leaving 14 bases between them. Germline V CDR1 and CDR2: SGHRS, YFSETQ. The CDR3 coding sequence is TGCGCCAGCAGCTTGGCCATGGGCAGGGTGGAGACCCAGTACTTC. This sequence encodes CASSLAMGRVETQYF.

The rearrangement uses TRBV27 and TRBJ2-7; TRBD1 matches at 7 bases. From germline, CDR1 is MNHEY and CDR2 SMNVEV (reference sequence). V lost 0 bases and J lost 3; bases outside the gene matches: 2. The CDR3 runs 14 residues. The CDR3 coding sequence is TGTGCCAGCAGTTTATCGACAGGGAACTACGAGCAGTACTTC. This translates into CASSLSTGNYEQYF.

This clone appeared a single time. In DNA, the CDR3 is TGCAGCGTAGGACAGCCCGTTAACACTGAAGCTTTCTTT. Its translation: CSVGQPVNTEAFF. This chain connects TRBV29-1 to TRBJ1-1, with a weak D call TRBD1 (6 bases). The CDR3 extends over 13 amino acids. CDR1 SQVTM and CDR2 ANQGSEA come from the germline V gene. Trimming cost V 6 bases and J 2 bases, with 13 bases left between them.

There are a few counts of this clone. The chain employs TRBV6-4 and TRBJ1-6; D remains unclear. Trimming left V 9 bases short and J 0 bases short, with 9 bases between. Per the germline V gene, CDR1 is MRHNA and CDR2 is SNTAGT. The length of the CDR3 is 14 residues. CDR3: CARRINSYNSPLHF. As DNA, the CDR3 is TGTGCCAGGAGGATTAACTCCTATAATTCACCCCTCCACTTT.

Turning to this clone: Other DNA sequences in the same sample also yield this CDR3. This chain connects TRBV3-1 (or the pseudogene TRBV3-2) to TRBJ1-5; TRBD1 matches 8 bases. This CDR3 region has 14 residues. Looked up from germline, CDR1 is LGHDT and CDR2 is YNNKEL (reference sequence). Trimming took 3 bases from V and 2 from J; bases not matched to a gene: 0. As DNA, the CDR3 is TGTGCCAGCAGCCAGGGACAGGGCAATCAGCCCCAGCATTTT. Its protein product is CASSQGQGNQPQHF.

The gene calls are TRBV27 and TRBJ2-7; 9 nucleotides align to TRBD1. The CDR3 has 15 residues. CDR1 MNHEY and CDR2 SMNVEV come from the germline V gene (reference sequence). Losses at the gene ends were 5 bases for V and 3 bases for J; bases not matched to a gene: 8. CDR3 nucleotides: TGTGCCAGCAGTCTGGGACAGGGTTTTAGCTACGAGCAGTACTTC. Translated, it gives CASSLGQGFSYEQYF.

V usage is TRBV19 and J usage is TRBJ1-5; 8 positions agree with TRBD1. Trimming at V came to 0 bases and at J to 6 bases, leaving 7 bases not matched to a gene. Germline values: CDR1 LNHDA, CDR2 SQIVND (reference sequence). This CDR3 comprises 16 residues. The CDR3 loop is CASSIDHTGGFQPQHF. The CDR3 region has the DNA TGTGCCAGTAGTATAGATCACACAGGGGGTTTTCAGCCCCAGCATTTT.

The chain is built from TRBV18 and TRBJ1-1, with D possibly matching TRBD1 (5 bases). Trimming pared 3 bases from V and 1 base from J, leaving 21 bases between. This CDR3 has 18 residues. Germline V gene data show CDR1 as KGHSH and CDR2 as LQKENI. CDR3 in DNA: TGTGCCAGCTCACCCTTAGAGGGTCTGGGGGGGGAGAACACTGAAGCTTTCTTT. It is translated as CASSPLEGLGGENTEAFF.

CDR3 region: CAISEFFFGQGYGYTF. CDR3 nucleotides: TGTGCCATCAGTGAGTTCTTTTTCGGGCAGGGGTATGGCTACACCTTC. The J gene is TRBJ1-2, the V gene TRBV10-3; tentatively, D is TRBD1 (6 bases). Trimming took 1 base from V and 5 from J, leaving 17 bases between them. The CDR3 extends over 16 amino acids. CDR1 is ENHRY and CDR2 is SYGVKD in the germline V gene.

This sequence joins TRBV13 and TRBJ1-2; D ambiguous. Per the germline V gene, CDR1 is PRHDT and CDR2 is FYEKMQ (reference sequence). This CDR3 region has 13 residues. The ends were cut back, 5 bases at V and 2 bases at J, with 9 bases in the middle. The CDR3 spells CASSLQQNYGYTF. CDR3 nucleotides: TGTGCCAGCAGCCTACAGCAGAACTATGGCTACACCTTC.

The chain uses TRBV20-1 and TRBJ2-5, with D hard to call. The CDR3 runs to 11 residues. V lost 8 bases to trimming and J lost 2 bases, with 9 bases between them. Germline values: CDR1 DFQATT, CDR2 SNEGSKA (reference sequence). The CDR3 loop reads CSTRVQETQYF. The CDR3 DNA reads TGCAGTACCCGGGTGCAAGAGACCCAGTACTTC.

The chain uses TRBV7-6 and TRBJ1-4; 11 bases match TRBD1. Germline V gene data show CDR1 as SGHVS and CDR2 as FNYEAQ. The CDR3 has 16 residues. V lost 5 bases, J lost 6 bases, and 8 bases stayed unmatched. The CDR3 reads CASSPRPGQGDEKLFF. In DNA form, the CDR3 reads TGTGCCAGCAGCCCCCGACCGGGACAGGGGGATGAAAAACTGTTTTTT.

This chain links TRBV19 with TRBJ1-5, with no clear D. Trimming took off 1 base at V and 2 bases at J, with 15 bases between the two ends. This CDR3 has 17 amino acids. CDR1 LNHDA and CDR2 SQIVND come from the germline V gene (reference sequence). For the CDR3, the DNA is TGTGCCAGTAGTATAGTGGCTCCACAGAGGGGCAATCAGCCCCAGCATTTT. Translating gives CASSIVAPQRGNQPQHF.

This clone has more than one count but fewer than ten. V and J are TRBV6-5 and TRBJ1-2; TRBD1 matches 8 bases. This CDR3 is built from 14 residues. Germline CDR1 and CDR2: MNHEY and SVGAGI. The junction had 6 bases not matched to a gene; V was cut back by 5 bases and J by 4 bases. The CDR3 sequence: CASSRGQGGYGYTF. In nucleotides, the CDR3 is TGTGCCAGCAGTCGCGGACAGGGAGGCTATGGCTACACCTTC.

The chain is built from TRBV7-6 and TRBJ1-3; TRBD1 is a possible D gene (5 bases). Germline CDR1 and CDR2: SGHVS and FNYEAQ. This CDR3 spans 17 amino acids. V was pared by 2 bases and J by 7 bases, with 21 bases between. The CDR3 DNA follows: TGTGCCAGCAGCTTACCCCCCCGGGGGGGAGGCTTTAACACCATATATTTT. Translating gives CASSLPPRGGGFNTIYF.

The gene calls are TRBV20-1 and TRBJ1-2, with D possibly being TRBD1 (5 bases). Trimming took 3 bases from V and 7 from J, leaving 9 bases between them. CDR3 length: 11 amino acids. Looked up from germline, CDR1 is DFQATT and CDR2 is SNEGSKA (reference sequence). In DNA form, the CDR3 reads TGCAGTGCTAGGCCAGGGTTTGGCTACACCTTC. It codes for CSARPGFGYTF.

The chain links TRBV6-2 or TRBV6-3 to TRBJ1-2; 9 positions agree with TRBD1. The J segment lost 6 bases and the V segment lost 5 bases, leaving 10 bases of the junction unmatched. There are 15 residues in the CDR3. CDR1 and CDR2 from the germline V gene are MNHEY and SVGEGT. CDR3 residues: CASSNRDRVIHGYTF. The CDR3 nucleotides are TGTGCCAGCAGTAACCGGGACAGGGTAATACATGGCTACACCTTC.

V usage is TRBV19 and J usage is TRBJ2-7; possibly TRBD1 for D (5 bases). Germline V CDR1 and CDR2: LNHDA, SQIVND (reference sequence). V lost 6 bases, J lost 3 bases, and 12 bases lay in between. The CDR3 extends over 13 amino acids. CDR3 region: CASSPGPDYEQYF. CDR3 nucleotides: TGTGCCAGTAGCCCAGGGCCGGACTACGAGCAGTACTTC. Complete variable domain (other parts from reference TRBV19 and TRBJ2-7): DGGITQSPKYLFRKEGQNVTLSCEQNLNHDAMYWYRQDPGQGLRLIYYSQIVNDFQKGDIAEGYSVSREKKESFPLTVTSAQKNPTAFYLCASSPGPDYEQYFGPGTRLTVT.